The rows below give T cell receptor beta chains drawn from one sample of a study of control samples from healthy donors and cancer patients. Assay: immunoSEQ multiplex PCR; the TCRdb copy retains only in-frame clones and omits some. The sample holds around 89,000 clones, around 82% seen once. The sequenced sample was blood. These receptors were collected from a woman aged 60-75 years in good health. Each CDR3 is given with its conserved first and last residue. A D gene is named only where the DNA matches it firmly. Rows give clone size only sometimes, using once, few, many, or a class for an expanded clone.

j_call	v_call	d_call	clone_size	cdr3_length	cdr3_aa	cdr3_nt
TRBJ1-1	TRBV3-1/TRBV3-2	.	.	14	CASSPDGGRTEAFF	TGTGCCAGCAGCCCAGACGGGGGGCGTACTGAAGCTTTCTTT
TRBJ2-1	TRBV19	.	.	13	CASSTTRNNEQFF	TGTGCCAGTAGCACGACACGAAACAATGAGCAGTTCTTC
TRBJ2-2	TRBV19	.	.	13	CASSIGYTGELFF	TGTGCCAGTAGTATAGGGTACACCGGGGAGCTGTTTTTT
TRBJ1-1	TRBV18	TRBD1	.	12	CASSRDREEAFF	TGTGCCAGCTCACGGGACAGGGAAGAGGCTTTCTTT
TRBJ1-1	TRBV12-3/TRBV12-4	.	.	13	CASSFQRNTEAFF	TGTGCCAGCAGTTTTCAACGAAACACTGAAGCTTTCTTT
TRBJ1-5	TRBV28	.	.	14	CASSRLAGEQPQHF	TGTGCCAGCAGTCGCCTCGCAGGGGAACAGCCCCAGCATTTT
TRBJ2-1	TRBV18	.	few	17	CASSPRWDTGGSNEQFF	TGTGCCAGCTCACCACGCTGGGACACCGGAGGGTCCAATGAGCAGTTCTTC
TRBJ1-2	TRBV6-5	.	.	13	CASRLIGRDGYTF	TGTGCCAGCAGACTAATCGGACGGGATGGCTACACCTTC
TRBJ1-1	TRBV6-5	TRBD1	.	13	CASSYGQGAEAFF	TGTGCCAGCAGTTACGGACAGGGGGCTGAAGCTTTCTTT
TRBJ1-3	TRBV6-6	.	few	14	CASSPGNSGNTIYF	TGTGCCAGCAGTCCCGGAAATTCTGGAAACACCATATATTTT
TRBJ2-1	TRBV19	.	few	14	CASNGALPHNEQFF	TGTGCCAGTAACGGGGCTCTGCCTCACAATGAGCAGTTCTTC
TRBJ1-2	TRBV14	.	once	15	CASSQQVNSNYGYTF	TGTGCCAGCAGCCAACAAGTCAACTCGAACTATGGCTACACCTTC
TRBJ2-7	TRBV18	.	.	14	CASSPVAPASEQYF	TGTGCCAGCTCACCTGTTGCCCCTGCATCCGAGCAGTACTTC
TRBJ2-2	TRBV6-5	TRBD1	.	14	CASSWTGDTGELFF	TGTGCCAGCAGTTGGACAGGGGACACCGGGGAGCTGTTTTTT
TRBJ1-4	TRBV3-1/TRBV3-2	.	few	16	CASSQGVGAVREKLFF	TGTGCCAGCAGCCAAGGAGTAGGGGCGGTCCGGGAAAAACTGTTTTTT
TRBJ2-1	TRBV6-6	TRBD2	.	14	CASAISGPYNEQFF	TGTGCCAGCGCCATTAGCGGGCCCTACAATGAGCAGTTCTTC
TRBJ1-1	TRBV5-6	.	few	16	CASSFEVGRINTEAFF	TGTGCCAGCAGCTTTGAGGTTGGACGGATTAACACTGAAGCTTTCTTT
TRBJ2-5	TRBV5-4	.	.	14	CASASGQHQETQYF	TGTGCCAGCGCTTCGGGGCAGCACCAAGAGACCCAGTACTTC
TRBJ1-4	TRBV5-1	.	few	15	CASSFRAATNEKLFF	TGCGCCAGCAGCTTTAGGGCAGCAACTAATGAAAAACTGTTTTTT
TRBJ2-6	TRBV6-2/TRBV6-3	.	.	14	CASNPGPGANVLTF	TGTGCCAGCAACCCCGGGCCTGGGGCCAACGTCCTGACTTTC
TRBJ2-5	TRBV24-1	.	.	15	CATSDPAGAEETQYF	TGTGCCACCAGTGACCCGGCGGGGGCGGAAGAGACCCAGTACTTC
TRBJ1-4	TRBV6-5	.	.	14	CASRYRAPLGKLFF	TGTGCCAGCAGGTACAGGGCCCCTTTAGGAAAACTGTTTTTT
TRBJ1-5	TRBV6-5	.	.	13	CASSYDHNQPQHF	TGTGCCAGCAGTTACGACCACAATCAGCCCCAGCATTTT
TRBJ1-6	TRBV5-1	.	.	14	CASSLEGNNSPLHF	TGCGCCAGCAGCTTGGAGGGGAATAATTCACCCCTCCACTTT
TRBJ2-2	TRBV5-8	.	.	16	CASSLGGRGDTGELFF	TGTGCCAGCAGCTTGGGCGGCAGAGGAGACACCGGGGAGCTGTTTTTT
TRBJ2-2	TRBV7-7	.	.	15	CASSLQGIATGELFF	TGTGCCAGCAGCCTACAGGGTATCGCCACCGGGGAGCTGTTTTTT
TRBJ2-1	TRBV2	.	.	13	CASRWGGPNEQFF	TGTGCCAGCAGATGGGGCGGACCCAATGAGCAGTTCTTC
TRBJ2-1	TRBV3-1/TRBV3-2	TRBD2	.	15	CASSRLAGGRNEQFF	TGTGCCAGCAGCCGATTAGCGGGGGGGCGAAATGAGCAGTTCTTC
TRBJ1-2	TRBV14	.	.	13	CASSPQVQGGYTF	TGTGCCAGCAGCCCTCAAGTCCAGGGGGGCTACACCTTC
TRBJ2-3	TRBV28	.	.	13	CASSSGRADTQYF	TGTGCCAGCAGTTCCGGACGGGCAGATACGCAGTATTTT
TRBJ2-4	TRBV6-1	.	.	11	CASSEVDLRYF	TGTGCCAGCAGTGAAGTGGACCTTCGCTACTTC
TRBJ2-5	TRBV29-1	.	.	13	CSAVLVSRETQYF	TGCAGCGCGGTACTAGTCTCCAGGGAGACCCAGTACTTC
TRBJ2-5	TRBV27	TRBD1	.	15	CASSFQRTGGETQYF	TGTGCCAGCAGTTTCCAACGGACAGGCGGGGAGACCCAGTACTTC
TRBJ2-3	TRBV5-1	TRBD2	.	16	CASMGVLAGAPDTQYF	TGCGCCAGCATGGGAGTTCTAGCGGGAGCCCCAGATACGCAGTATTTT
TRBJ2-7	TRBV3-1/TRBV3-2	.	.	12	CASSQIDYEQYF	TGTGCCAGCAGCCAAATAGACTACGAGCAGTACTTC
TRBJ2-4	TRBV19	TRBD2	.	15	CASTAEASGRRVQYF	TGTGCCAGTACCGCTGAGGCTAGCGGGAGACGGGTTCAGTACTTC
TRBJ2-3	TRBV18	.	once	14	CASSPPIGSDTQYF	TGTGCCAGCTCACCACCGATTGGGTCAGATACGCAGTATTTT
TRBJ1-1	TRBV20-1	.	.	11	CSAYLYTEAFF	TGCAGTGCTTACCTCTACACTGAAGCTTTCTTT
TRBJ1-4	TRBV12-3/TRBV12-4	TRBD1	.	13	CASSSQWGQGGVF	TGTGCCAGCAGTTCTCAGTGGGGACAGGGTGGTGTTTTT
TRBJ1-4	TRBV24-1	.	.	14	CATSDGATNEKLFF	TGTGCCACCAGTGACGGTGCAACTAATGAAAAACTGTTTTTT
TRBJ2-7	TRBV7-2	.	.	13	CASSLRIGNEQYF	TGTGCCAGCAGCTTACGGATAGGTAACGAGCAGTACTTC
TRBJ1-6	TRBV27	.	.	17	CASSPDRLSSYNSPLHF	TGTGCCAGCAGTCCGGACAGATTATCGTCCTATAATTCACCCCTCCACTTT
TRBJ1-3	TRBV19	TRBD1	few	15	CASSRTGDSGNTIYF	TGTGCCAGTAGCCGGACAGGAGACTCTGGAAACACCATATATTTT
TRBJ1-3	TRBV3-1/TRBV3-2	.	.	14	CASSRQGSGNTIYF	TGTGCCAGCAGCCGGCAGGGGAGTGGAAACACCATATATTTT
TRBJ1-3	TRBV7-2	.	.	12	CASSLNGNTIYF	TGTGCCAGCAGCTTGAATGGAAACACCATATATTTT
TRBJ1-4	TRBV5-6	.	.	16	CASSLANVRGNEKLFF	TGTGCCAGCAGCTTGGCCAATGTCAGGGGAAATGAAAAACTGTTTTTT
TRBJ2-6	TRBV6-1	.	.	15	CASSEGPSGANVLTF	TGTGCCAGCAGTGAAGGCCCCTCTGGGGCCAACGTCCTGACTTTC
TRBJ2-5	TRBV4-3	TRBD2	.	19	CASSQGLAGGSGGWGTQYF	TGCGCCAGCAGCCAGGGACTAGCGGGGGGTTCCGGAGGCTGGGGGACCCAGTACTTC
TRBJ2-7	TRBV2	.	.	14	CASSVNRVRDEQYF	TGTGCCAGCAGTGTCAACAGGGTAAGAGACGAGCAGTACTTC
TRBJ1-2	TRBV6-6	.	.	13	CASTPKVGIGYTF	TGTGCCAGCACCCCTAAAGTAGGGATAGGCTACACCTTC
TRBJ2-1	TRBV9	.	.	15	CASSVGLRGVYEQFF	TGTGCCAGCAGCGTAGGATTAAGAGGGGTATATGAGCAGTTCTTC
TRBJ2-7	TRBV11-2	TRBD2	.	18	CASSFGLAGGRRSYEQYF	TGTGCCAGCAGCTTTGGACTAGCGGGAGGACGGCGCTCCTACGAGCAGTACTTC
TRBJ2-3	TRBV2	.	.	16	CASSALRQVSTDTQYF	TGTGCCAGCAGTGCCCTACGACAGGTTAGCACAGATACGCAGTATTTT
TRBJ2-1	TRBV19	TRBD1	.	18	CASSIVASGTGRDNEQFF	TGTGCCAGTAGTATAGTGGCCTCCGGGACAGGGAGGGACAATGAGCAGTTCTTC
TRBJ1-4	TRBV7-2	.	.	16	CASSPNPTRSNEKLFF	TGTGCCAGCAGCCCGAATCCGACACGGTCTAATGAAAAACTGTTTTTT
TRBJ1-1	TRBV10-3	TRBD1	.	17	CAIRAGTGEMGNTEAFF	TGTGCCATCAGAGCCGGGACAGGGGAAATGGGGAACACTGAAGCTTTCTTT